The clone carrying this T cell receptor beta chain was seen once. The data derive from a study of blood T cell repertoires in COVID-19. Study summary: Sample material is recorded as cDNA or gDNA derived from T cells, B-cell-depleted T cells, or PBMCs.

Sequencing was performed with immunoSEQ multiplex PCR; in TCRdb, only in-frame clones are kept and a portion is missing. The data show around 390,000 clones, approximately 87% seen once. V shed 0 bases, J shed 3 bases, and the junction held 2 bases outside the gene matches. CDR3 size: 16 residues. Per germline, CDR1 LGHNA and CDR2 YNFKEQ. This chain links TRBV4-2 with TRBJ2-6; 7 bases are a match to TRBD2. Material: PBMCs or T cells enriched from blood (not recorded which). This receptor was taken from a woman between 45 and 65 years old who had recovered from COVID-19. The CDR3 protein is CASSQEAGLGANVLTF. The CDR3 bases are TGTGCCAGCAGCCAAGAAGCGGGGCTTGGGGCCAACGTCCTGACTTTC.